A selection of T cell receptor beta chains follows, all from one sample in a study of shared clonotypes between healthy human individuals. Here immunoSEQ multiplex PCR was the method, and the copy in TCRdb shows in-frame clones only, minus some. The data show 2 million to 3 million clones, approximately 93% seen once. Source material: naive CD4+ T cells from PBMCs. The receptor source for this set is a man aged 18-30 years in good health. Some clones in this sample may be carry-over from other donors' samples. The CDR3 runs from the conserved cysteine through the conserved F or W. The D gene is left open where the match is weak. Clone size is shown for a subset of rows, as once, few, many or a class of expanded clone.

clone size	V gene	D gene	J gene	CDR3 DNA	CDR3 protein
-	TRBV5-1	-	TRBJ2-7	TGCGCCAGCAGCTTGGAGGTCAGTTGGTCGCCCTTCTCCTACGAGCAGTACTTC	CASSLEVSWSPFSYEQYF
-	TRBV5-1	TRBD2	TRBJ2-7	TGCGCCAGCAGCTTCGGTAGCGGGAGCTACGAGCAGTACTTC	CASSFGSGSYEQYF
-	TRBV7-2	-	TRBJ2-7	TGTGCCAGCAGCTTATACAGGGCCGCCTACGAGCAGTACTTC	CASSLYRAAYEQYF
-	TRBV5-6	TRBD2	TRBJ2-4	TGTGCCAGCAGCTTAGTACTTAACGGACTAGCGGGAGGTCCCCAGTACTTC	CASSLVLNGLAGGPQYF
-	TRBV19	TRBD1	TRBJ1-5	TGTGCCAGTAGTCCCGGACAGGGTTGGGAGCCCCAGCATTTT	CASSPGQGWEPQHF
-	TRBV11-3	-	TRBJ2-1	TGTGCCAGCTCTATAGACGGCTTCGTGCAGTTCTTC	CASSIDGFVQFF
once	TRBV6-6	-	TRBJ1-5	TGTGCCAGCAGTTCCGCCGGGTTGTCTCAGCCCCAGCATTTT	CASSSAGLSQPQHF
few	TRBV28	-	TRBJ1-2	TGTGCCAGCAGTTTCAGCAGGAGAGGCTACACCTTC	CASSFSRRGYTF
-	TRBV6-1	-	TRBJ1-2	TGTGCCAGCGATGCGAGTTCTACTAACTATGGCTACACCTTC	CASDASSTNYGYTF
-	TRBV5-1	-	TRBJ1-2	TGCGCCAGCAGCTCGGGAGACAGGAACTATGGCTACACCTTC	CASSSGDRNYGYTF
-	TRBV4-2	-	TRBJ1-5	TGTGCCAGCAGCCAAGATGGGCAGGGAAATCAGCCCCAGCATTTT	CASSQDGQGNQPQHF
-	TRBV6-1	-	TRBJ1-2	TGTGCCAGCAGCCTGGGGGCACTAAAAGACTATGGCTACACCTTC	CASSLGALKDYGYTF
-	TRBV7-8	TRBD1	TRBJ2-1	TGTGCCAGCAGCTTTACAGGGGCAGGGTTTCGTGAGCAGTTCTTC	CASSFTGAGFREQFF
once	TRBV27	-	TRBJ2-7	TGTGCCATCTCTCGGGCCCTCGCCGAGCAGTACTTC	CAISRALAEQYF
once	TRBV5-1	-	TRBJ1-2	TGCGCCAGCAGCCCCCTCGAGTCCATTGTTGGCTATGGCTACACCTTC	CASSPLESIVGYGYTF
-	TRBV6-6	TRBD2	TRBJ2-7	TGTGCCAGCCTGATTCCGGGGGGGGCCTACGAGCAGTACTTC	CASLIPGGAYEQYF
-	TRBV28	-	TRBJ1-5	TGTGCCAGCAGTTTTCTCAGTGGCAATCAGCCCCAGCATTTT	CASSFLSGNQPQHF
once	TRBV27	-	TRBJ1-5	TGTGCCAGCAGCGTCCGGACCTACCAGAGAAATCAGCCCCAGCATTTT	CASSVRTYQRNQPQHF
-	TRBV5-1	-	TRBJ2-2	TGCGCCAGCAGCGCGGATCCCACAGGGTGGGCCGGGGAGCTGTTTTTT	CASSADPTGWAGELFF
-	TRBV15	TRBD1	TRBJ1-5	TGTGCCACCAGTCAACAGGGGAGAGGCAATCAGCCCCAGCATTTT	CATSQQGRGNQPQHF
-	TRBV28	-	TRBJ1-2	TGTGCCAGCAGTTTGTTACAGTCCTATGGCTACACCTTC	CASSLLQSYGYTF
-	TRBV5-1	TRBD2	TRBJ2-5	TGCGCCAGCAGCTTGGGCGGACTAGGGGAGACCCAGTACTTC	CASSLGGLGETQYF
-	TRBV28	TRBD2	TRBJ2-1	TGTGCCAGCAGAAGTAGCGGGAGGGCCCACAATGAGCAGTTCTTC	CASRSSGRAHNEQFF
-	TRBV9	TRBD2	TRBJ2-5	TGTGCCAGCAGCTCTGGACTAGCGGGAGGAGAGACCCAGTACTTC	CASSSGLAGGETQYF
-	TRBV6-5	-	TRBJ1-2	TGTGCCAGCAGTCCAGGGTACGGGAACTATGGCTACACCTTC	CASSPGYGNYGYTF
-	TRBV25-1	TRBD1	TRBJ2-7	TGTGCCAGCAGTGACTTACCGGGACAGGGAAAGCACGAGCAGTACTTC	CASSDLPGQGKHEQYF
-	TRBV18	TRBD1	TRBJ2-7	TGTGCCAGCTCACCACCAGTAAGTGCCGGGACAGGATGGGACGAGCAGTACTTC	CASSPPVSAGTGWDEQYF
-	TRBV5-5	-	TRBJ1-1	TGTGCCAGCAGCTTGGTATCGAACACTGAAGCTTTCTTT	CASSLVSNTEAFF
once	TRBV6-5	-	TRBJ1-5	TGTGCCAGCAGGCCAGATAGCAATCAGCCCCAGCATTTT	CASRPDSNQPQHF
few	TRBV6-1	-	TRBJ1-5	TGTGCCAGCAGTGATTGGGGGTCCCCCGTAGAGCCCCAGCATTTT	CASSDWGSPVEPQHF
-	TRBV15	TRBD2	TRBJ2-3	TGTGCCACCAGCACACTAGCGCCCTTGGCAGATACGCAGTATTTT	CATSTLAPLADTQYF
-	TRBV7-8	-	TRBJ2-2	TGTGCCAGCAGCTTCCTCAGGGATCTGGACACCGGGGAGCTGTTTTTT	CASSFLRDLDTGELFF
-	TRBV6-6	-	TRBJ2-4	TGTGCCAGCAGTTACGTTTACAGGGCAACCAAAAACATTCAGTACTTC	CASSYVYRATKNIQYF
-	TRBV28	TRBD1	TRBJ2-5	TGTGCCAGCAGTACCTTTGGCAGGGGGAGACAAGAGACCCAGTACTTC	CASSTFGRGRQETQYF
-	TRBV7-8	-	TRBJ1-4	TGTGCCAGCAGCTCCGAGGAAACTAATGAAAAACTGTTTTTT	CASSSEETNEKLFF
-	TRBV4-1	-	TRBJ2-4	TGCGCCAGCAGCCAAGATCTTGGTCAAAACATTCAGTACTTC	CASSQDLGQNIQYF
-	TRBV7-8	-	TRBJ1-5	TGTGCCAGCAGCTTAGCGTCAGGGGTTCAGCCCCAGCATTTT	CASSLASGVQPQHF
-	TRBV6-1	-	TRBJ1-5	TGTGCCAGCATCCCCCCAAGCGGGAACAATCAGCCCCAGCATTTT	CASIPPSGNNQPQHF
-	TRBV30	-	TRBJ2-1	TGTGCCTGGAGTGTACACCCTCGACACACGTACTCCTACAATGAGCAGTTCTTC	CAWSVHPRHTYSYNEQFF
-	TRBV30	TRBD1	TRBJ1-1	TGTGCCTGGAGTGTGCAGGGGGCGGGTAGCACTGAAGCTTTCTTT	CAWSVQGAGSTEAFF
-	TRBV18	-	TRBJ1-2	TGTGCCAGCTCACCATATCGGCAGGACTCCTATGGCTACACCTTC	CASSPYRQDSYGYTF
-	TRBV28	-	TRBJ2-7	TGTGCCAGCCCGGCTAAGGGGAGTTCCTACGAGCAGTACTTC	CASPAKGSSYEQYF
-	TRBV19	-	TRBJ1-5	TGTGCCAGTCTAAATCGATGGGCAGGCAACAATCAGCCCCAGCATTTT	CASLNRWAGNNQPQHF
-	TRBV15	-	TRBJ2-2	TGTGCCACCAGCAGAGGAAGAGGGTCGAGCACCGGGGAGCTGTTTTTT	CATSRGRGSSTGELFF
-	TRBV7-6	-	TRBJ2-6	TGTGCCAGCAGCTCCGCCCGAATGGGCTCTGGGGCCAACGTCCTGACTTTC	CASSSARMGSGANVLTF
-	TRBV5-4	-	TRBJ2-5	TGTGCCAGCAGCCGGGGGACGGAAACTCAAGAGACCCAGTACTTC	CASSRGTETQETQYF
-	TRBV7-9	-	TRBJ1-1	TGTGCCAGCAGCTTAAAAGGAGCTATTGAAGCTTTCTTT	CASSLKGAIEAFF
-	TRBV5-1	-	TRBJ2-5	TGCGCCAGCAGCCCCGGGGAGCCGTCAGAGACCCAGTACTTC	CASSPGEPSETQYF
-	TRBV6-1	-	TRBJ1-1	TGTGCCAGCAGCGCCGAGTCGGGGTGGAGGACTGAAGCTTTCTTT	CASSAESGWRTEAFF
-	TRBV6-5	-	TRBJ1-2	TGTGCCAGCAGTTACTCCGGAGCCAGCCTTTATGGCTACACCTTC	CASSYSGASLYGYTF
-	TRBV6-1	TRBD1	TRBJ1-2	TGTGCCAGCATTGAAACCCTTCGACAGGGGCGGGGACATGGCTACACCTTC	CASIETLRQGRGHGYTF
-	TRBV5-1	-	TRBJ1-2	TGCGCCAGCAGCCCGGGACAACCTAACTATGGCTACACCTTC	CASSPGQPNYGYTF
-	TRBV9	TRBD1	TRBJ1-3	TGTGCCAGCAGCGAGACCGGGACAGCAGGAAACACCATATATTTT	CASSETGTAGNTIYF
-	TRBV5-1	TRBD2	TRBJ2-3	TGCGCCAGCAGCTTTAGCGGGCCAAGCACAGATACGCAGTATTTT	CASSFSGPSTDTQYF
-	TRBV27	-	TRBJ2-1	TGTGCCAGCAGTTTAGACGCTTGGACCGTCTACAATGAGCAGTTCTTC	CASSLDAWTVYNEQFF
-	TRBV6-5	-	TRBJ2-7	TGTGCCAGCAGTTACTCGTCGGGAACCTACGAGCAGTACTTC	CASSYSSGTYEQYF
-	TRBV28	TRBD2	TRBJ2-7	TGTGCCAGCCGCCGGACTAGCGGGACCTACGAGCAGTACTTC	CASRRTSGTYEQYF
-	TRBV27	-	TRBJ1-2	TGTGCCAGCAGTCCGAACACGAACTATGGCTACACCTTC	CASSPNTNYGYTF
-	TRBV6-1	-	TRBJ2-7	TGTGCCAGCAGGCAGGGCAGGGGGGAATACTACGAGCAGTACTTC	CASRQGRGEYYEQYF
-	TRBV18	TRBD2	TRBJ2-3	TGTGCCAGCTCACCACCGTCGGGACTAGCAGATACGCAGTATTTT	CASSPPSGLADTQYF